This TCR beta chain was documented in a study of cytomegalovirus exposure and HLA in healthy donors. Germline V gives CDR1 SGHRS, CDR2 YFSETQ. The CDR3 runs 14 residues. Trimming cost V 0 bases and J 1 base, with 8 bases left between them. Remarks on this clone: Antigen specificity is unknown.

Study results and caveats: The study labeled 150 to 200 TCR beta chains cytomegalovirus-associated. DRB1 had the most TCR associations and HLA-C the fewest, a later analysis found, with rates varying by HLA locus. Exclusion applied to some V segments, including TRBV6-2 and TRBV6-3, as they were indistinguishable.

Use of 60 Vbeta and 13 Jbeta primers characterized the PCR. The table came from immunoSEQ multiplex PCR; TCRdb's copy has only in-frame clones and leaves some out. The sample lists under 200,000 clones; approximately 70% were seen once. The chain recombines TRBV5-1 with TRBJ2-7; the D gene is possibly TRBD1 (6 bases). The clonotype originates from a woman in her 40s in good health and CMV-seropositive. Sequenced: PBMCs. DNA of the CDR3: TGCGCCAGCAGCTTGGACAGGGAATCCTACGAGCAGTACTTC. This gives the protein CASSLDRESYEQYF.